This T cell receptor (beta chain) stems from a study of cytomegalovirus exposure and HLA in healthy donors. The wider study: An analysis done earlier identified 100 million to 140 million unique TCR beta sequences from around 180 million T cells.

Primers included in the PCR were 60 Vbeta and 13 Jbeta primers. The assay was immunoSEQ multiplex PCR, and TCRdb's table has in-frame clones only and misses some. The table lists a few hundred thousand clones, more than 65% of them singletons, with approximately 1.7% in the top ten. The clonotype originates from a woman aged 25 to 39 in good health and CMV-seronegative. The sample was PBMCs.

DNA for the CDR3: TGTGCCAGCAGACTAGGCGGGGGCCTCTTCTACGAGCAGTACTTC. It is translated as CASRLGGGLFYEQYF. V usage is TRBV6-1 and J usage is TRBJ2-7; a weak D match, TRBD2 (7 bases). Trimming removed 6 bases at V and 3 bases at J, with 18 bases between. The V gene's germline CDR1 is MNHNS and CDR2 SASEGT. CDR3 size: 15 residues.